This TCR beta chain was sequenced for a study of pediatric ulcerative colitis. Sequencing used immunoSEQ multiplex PCR; TCRdb keeps in-frame clones, though not all of them. Here the sample spans tens of thousands of clones, more than 75% being singletons. The CDR3 sequence is 15 residues long. Between the trimmed V and J ends, which lost 1 base and 2 bases, there was a span of 13 bases. The germline gives CDR1 SGHRS, CDR2 YFSETQ. The rearrangement joins TRBV5-1 to TRBJ2-7, with D perhaps matching TRBD1 (6 bases). The TCR was taken from a boy aged 5-17 years who was a control in a study of pediatric ulcerative colitis. Sequences were obtained from blood. This CDR3 is CASSLRQGTPYEQYF. CDR3 nucleotides: TGCGCCAGCAGCTTGAGGCAGGGGACCCCCTACGAGCAGTACTTC.